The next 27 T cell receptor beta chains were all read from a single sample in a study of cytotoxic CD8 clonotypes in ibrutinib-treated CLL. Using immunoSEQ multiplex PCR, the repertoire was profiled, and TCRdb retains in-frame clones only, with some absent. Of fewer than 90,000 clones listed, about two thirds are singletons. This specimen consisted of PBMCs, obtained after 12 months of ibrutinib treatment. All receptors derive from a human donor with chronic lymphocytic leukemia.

CDR3 sequence reads: CASSPDPGGTDTQYF. The CDR3 DNA reads TGTGCCAGCAGCCCCGACCCTGGGGGTACAGATACGCAGTATTTT. The genes are TRBV5-5 and TRBJ2-3; D possibly matches TRBD1 or TRBD2 (5 bases each). The V and J ends lost 4 bases and 3 bases respectively, with 15 bases between them. Per the germline V gene, CDR1 is SGHKS and CDR2 is YYEKEE (reference sequence). The CDR3 has 15 residues.

The CDR3: CASSAVGNIGETQYF. The CDR3 nucleotides read TGTGCCAGCAGCGCGGTCGGCAATATCGGAGAGACCCAGTACTTC. The V gene is TRBV7-9, the J gene TRBJ2-5; D ambiguous. The CDR3 is 15 residues long. V was trimmed by 5 bases and J by 4 bases, leaving 17 bases between them. CDR1 SEHNR and CDR2 FQNEAQ come from the germline V gene (reference sequence).

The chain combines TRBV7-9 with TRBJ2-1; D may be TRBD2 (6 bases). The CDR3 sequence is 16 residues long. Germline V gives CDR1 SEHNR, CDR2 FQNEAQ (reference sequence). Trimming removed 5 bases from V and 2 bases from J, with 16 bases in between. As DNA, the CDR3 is TGTGCCAGCAGCCCCCAGGGAGGCGTCACCTACAATGAGCAGTTCTTC. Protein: CASSPQGGVTYNEQFF.

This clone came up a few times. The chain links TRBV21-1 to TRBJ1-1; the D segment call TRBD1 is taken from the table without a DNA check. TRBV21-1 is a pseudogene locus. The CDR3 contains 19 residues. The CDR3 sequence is CASSKEPSLDRGGSTEAFF. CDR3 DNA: TGTGCCAGCAGCAAAGAGCCCTCCCTAGACAGGGGCGGGAGCACTGAAGCTTTCTTT.

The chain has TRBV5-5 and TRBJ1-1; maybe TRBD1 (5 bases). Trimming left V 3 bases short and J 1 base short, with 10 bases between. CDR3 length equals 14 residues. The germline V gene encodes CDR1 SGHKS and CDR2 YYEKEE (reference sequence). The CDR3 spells CASSSVTGNTEAFF. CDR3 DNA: TGTGCCAGCAGCTCAGTCACAGGGAACACTGAAGCTTTCTTT. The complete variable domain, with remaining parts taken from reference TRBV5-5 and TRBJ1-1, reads DAGVTQSPTHLIKTRGQQVTLRCSPISGHKSVSWYQQVLGQGPQFIFQYYEKEERGRGNFPDRFSARQFPNYSSELNVNALLLGDSALYLCASSSVTGNTEAFFGQGTRLTVV.

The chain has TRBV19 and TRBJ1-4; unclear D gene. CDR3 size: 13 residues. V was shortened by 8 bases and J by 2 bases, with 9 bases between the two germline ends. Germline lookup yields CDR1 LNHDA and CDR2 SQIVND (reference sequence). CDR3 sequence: CASRGSTNEKLFF. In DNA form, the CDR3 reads TGTGCCAGTCGGGGTTCGACTAATGAAAAACTGTTTTTT. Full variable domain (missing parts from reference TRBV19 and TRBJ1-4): DGGITQSPKYLFRKEGQNVTLSCEQNLNHDAMYWYRQDPGQGLRLIYYSQIVNDFQKGDIAEGYSVSREKKESFPLTVTSAQKNPTAFYLCASRGSTNEKLFFGSGTQLSVL.

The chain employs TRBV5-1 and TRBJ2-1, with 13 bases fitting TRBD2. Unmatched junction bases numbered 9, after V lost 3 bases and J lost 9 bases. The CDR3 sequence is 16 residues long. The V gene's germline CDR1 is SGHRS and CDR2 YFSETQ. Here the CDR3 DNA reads TGCGCCAGCAGCTCCCTTACTAGCGGGGGGGCGGGTGAGCAGTTCTTC. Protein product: CASSSLTSGGAGEQFF.

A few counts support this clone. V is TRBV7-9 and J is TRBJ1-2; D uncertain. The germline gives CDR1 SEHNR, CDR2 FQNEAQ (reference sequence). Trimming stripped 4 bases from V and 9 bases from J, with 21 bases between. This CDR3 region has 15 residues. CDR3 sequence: CASSSPDVLAGSYTF. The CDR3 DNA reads TGTGCCAGCAGCTCCCCCGATGTGCTTGCGGGGAGCTACACCTTC.

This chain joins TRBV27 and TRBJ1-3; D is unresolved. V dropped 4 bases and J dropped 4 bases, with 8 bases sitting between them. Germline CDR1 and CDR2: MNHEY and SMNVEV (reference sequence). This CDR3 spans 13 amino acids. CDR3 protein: CASSYGPGNTIYF. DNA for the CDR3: TGTGCCAGCAGTTACGGTCCGGGAAACACCATATATTTT.

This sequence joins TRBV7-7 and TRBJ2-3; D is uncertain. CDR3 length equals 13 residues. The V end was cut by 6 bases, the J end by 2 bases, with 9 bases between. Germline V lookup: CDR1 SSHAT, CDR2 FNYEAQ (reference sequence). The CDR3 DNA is TGTGCCAGCAGTGCAGGCCCCACAGATACGCAGTATTTT. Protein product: CASSAGPTDTQYF.

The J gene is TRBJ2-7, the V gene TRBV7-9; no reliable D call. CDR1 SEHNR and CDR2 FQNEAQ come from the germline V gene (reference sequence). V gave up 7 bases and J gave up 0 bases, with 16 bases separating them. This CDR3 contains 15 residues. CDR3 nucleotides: TGTGCCAGCACCCCCGGCCTTACAATCTCCTACGAGCAGTACTTC. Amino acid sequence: CASTPGLTISYEQYF. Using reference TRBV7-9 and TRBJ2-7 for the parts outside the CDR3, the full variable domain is DTGVSQNPRHKITKRGQNVTFRCDPISEHNRLYWYRQTLGQGPEFLTYFQNEAQLEKSRLLSDRFSAERPKGSFSTLEIQRTEQGDSAMYLCASTPGLTISYEQYFGPGTRLTVT.

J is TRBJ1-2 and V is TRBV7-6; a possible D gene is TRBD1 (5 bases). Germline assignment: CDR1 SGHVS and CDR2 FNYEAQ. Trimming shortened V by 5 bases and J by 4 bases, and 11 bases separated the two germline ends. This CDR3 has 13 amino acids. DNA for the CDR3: TGTGCCAGCAGCCCCGGGACCTTCTATGGCTACACCTTC. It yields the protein CASSPGTFYGYTF.

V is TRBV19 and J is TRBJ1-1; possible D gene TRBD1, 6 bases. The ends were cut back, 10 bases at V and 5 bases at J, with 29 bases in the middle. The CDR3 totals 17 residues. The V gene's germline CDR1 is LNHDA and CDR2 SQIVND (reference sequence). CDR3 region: CATGRRVGGPPRTEAFF. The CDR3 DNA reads TGTGCCACTGGTAGAAGGGTTGGGGGGCCCCCGAGGACTGAAGCTTTCTTT.

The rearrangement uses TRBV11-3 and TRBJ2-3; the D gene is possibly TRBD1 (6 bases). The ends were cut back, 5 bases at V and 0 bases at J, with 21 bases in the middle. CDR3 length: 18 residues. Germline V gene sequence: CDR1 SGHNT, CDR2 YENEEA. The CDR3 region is CASSASNPGTSSTDTQYF. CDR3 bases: TGTGCCAGCAGCGCATCCAATCCCGGGACAAGTAGCACAGATACGCAGTATTTT.

Here the CDR3 DNA reads TGTGCCAGCAGCCCTGGGACAGAGTTCTACGAGCAGTACTTC. It yields the protein CASSPGTEFYEQYF. The chain combines TRBV27 with TRBJ2-7; TRBD1 matches at 7 bases. The CDR3 has 14 residues. The germline CDR1 and CDR2 sequences are MNHEY and SMNVEV (reference sequence). With 6 bases clipped from V and 3 bases from J, the junction kept 8 bases outside the gene matches.

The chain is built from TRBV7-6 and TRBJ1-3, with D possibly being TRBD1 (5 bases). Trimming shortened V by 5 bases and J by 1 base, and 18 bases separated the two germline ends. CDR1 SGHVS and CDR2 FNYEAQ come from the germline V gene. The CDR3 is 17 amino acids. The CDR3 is CASSRGGASWSGNTIYF. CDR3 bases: TGTGCCAGCAGCCGGGGAGGGGCAAGCTGGTCTGGAAACACCATATATTTT.

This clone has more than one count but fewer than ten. CDR3 bases: TGCGCCAGCAGCTCGGGGACTAACAATGAGCAGTTCTTC. Amino acid sequence: CASSSGTNNEQFF. The V and J genes are TRBV5-1 and TRBJ2-1; 7 bases are a match to TRBD2. The germline V gene has CDR1 SGHRS and CDR2 YFSETQ. There are 13 residues in the CDR3. With V trimmed by 3 bases and J by 5 bases, 2 bases remained unmatched.

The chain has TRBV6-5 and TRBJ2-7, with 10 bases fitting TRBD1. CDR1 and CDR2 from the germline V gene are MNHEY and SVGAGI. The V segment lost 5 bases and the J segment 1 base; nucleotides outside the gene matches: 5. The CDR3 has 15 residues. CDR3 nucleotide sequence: TGTGCCAGCAGTAAGGACAGGGGGAAATCCTACGAGCAGTACTTC. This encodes CASSKDRGKSYEQYF.

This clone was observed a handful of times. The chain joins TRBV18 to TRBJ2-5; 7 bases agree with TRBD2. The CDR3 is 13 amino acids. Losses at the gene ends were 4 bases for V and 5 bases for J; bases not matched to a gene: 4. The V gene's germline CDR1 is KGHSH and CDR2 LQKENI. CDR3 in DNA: TGTGCCAGCTCACTCACTAGCGAGGAGACCCAGTACTTC. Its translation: CASSLTSEETQYF. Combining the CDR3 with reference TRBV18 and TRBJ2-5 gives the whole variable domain NAGVMQNPRHLVRRRGQEARLRCSPMKGHSHVYWYRQLPEEGLKFMVYLQKENIIDESGMPKERFSAEFPKEGPSILRIQQVVRGDSAAYFCASSLTSEETQYFGPGTRLLVL.

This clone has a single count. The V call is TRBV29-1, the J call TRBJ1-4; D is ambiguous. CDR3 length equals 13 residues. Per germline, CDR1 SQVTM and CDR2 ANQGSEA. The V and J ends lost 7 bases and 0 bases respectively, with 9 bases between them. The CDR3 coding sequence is TGCAGCGCCGCCGGGTCAACTAATGAAAAACTGTTTTTT. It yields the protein CSAAGSTNEKLFF. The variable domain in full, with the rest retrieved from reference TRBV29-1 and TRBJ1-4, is SAVISQKPSRDICQRGTSLTIQCQVDSQVTMMFWYRQQPGQSLTLIATANQGSEATYESGFVIDKFPISRPNLTFSTLTVSNMSPEDSSIYLCSAAGSTNEKLFFGSGTQLSVL.

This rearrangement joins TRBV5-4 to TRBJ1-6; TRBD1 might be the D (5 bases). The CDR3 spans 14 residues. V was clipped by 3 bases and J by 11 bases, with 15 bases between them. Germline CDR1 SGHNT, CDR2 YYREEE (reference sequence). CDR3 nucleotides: TGTGCCAGCAGCTCCCGGACCGTAGGGGCACCCCTCCACTTT. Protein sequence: CASSSRTVGAPLHF.

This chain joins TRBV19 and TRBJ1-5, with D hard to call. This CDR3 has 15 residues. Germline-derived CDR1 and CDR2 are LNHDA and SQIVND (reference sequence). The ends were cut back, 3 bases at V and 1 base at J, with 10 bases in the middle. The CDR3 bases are TGTGCCAGTAGTATCGGAACGGGGAGCAATCAGCCCCAGCATTTT. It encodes CASSIGTGSNQPQHF.

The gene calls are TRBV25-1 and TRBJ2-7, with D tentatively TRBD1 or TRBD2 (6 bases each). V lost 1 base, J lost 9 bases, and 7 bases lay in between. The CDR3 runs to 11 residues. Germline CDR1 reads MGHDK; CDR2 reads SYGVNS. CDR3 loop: CASSEWGAQYF. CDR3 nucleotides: TGTGCCAGCAGTGAATGGGGGGCGCAGTACTTC.

Written as DNA, the CDR3 is TGTGCCAGCAGTGGGACAGGAGAAAACTATGGCTACACCTTC. Translating gives CASSGTGENYGYTF. The chain recombines TRBV28 with TRBJ1-2; the match to TRBD1 covers 8 bases. The trim removed 5 bases at V and 2 bases at J, leaving 4 bases unmatched. The length of the CDR3 is 14 residues. Per germline, CDR1 MDHEN and CDR2 SYDVKM.

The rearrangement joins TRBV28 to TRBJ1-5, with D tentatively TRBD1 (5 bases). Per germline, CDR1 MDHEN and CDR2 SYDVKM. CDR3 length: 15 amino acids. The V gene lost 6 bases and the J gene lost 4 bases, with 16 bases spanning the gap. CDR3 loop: CASRSGGMGNQPQHF. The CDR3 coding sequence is TGTGCCAGCAGATCGGGGGGGATGGGGAATCAGCCCCAGCATTTT.

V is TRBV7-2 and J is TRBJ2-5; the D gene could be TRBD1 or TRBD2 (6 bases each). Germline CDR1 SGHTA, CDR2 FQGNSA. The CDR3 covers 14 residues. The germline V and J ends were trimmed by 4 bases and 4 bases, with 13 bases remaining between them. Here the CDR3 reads CASSSPGGPETQYF. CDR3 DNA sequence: TGTGCCAGCAGCTCACCCGGGGGCCCAGAGACCCAGTACTTC. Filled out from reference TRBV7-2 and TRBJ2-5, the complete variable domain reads GAGVSQSPSNKVTEKGKDVELRCDPISGHTALYWYRQSLGQGLEFLIYFQGNSAPDKSGLPSDRFSAERTGGSVSTLTIQRTQQEDSAVYLCASSSPGGPETQYFGPGTRLLVL.

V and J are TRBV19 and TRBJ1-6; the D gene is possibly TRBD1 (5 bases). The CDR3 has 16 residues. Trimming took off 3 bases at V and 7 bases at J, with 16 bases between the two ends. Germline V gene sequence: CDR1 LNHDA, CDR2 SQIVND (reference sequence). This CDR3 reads CASSIFPGSDNSPLHF. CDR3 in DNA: TGTGCCAGTAGTATCTTCCCAGGGTCCGACAATTCACCCCTCCACTTT.